Below, one T cell receptor beta chain is given with its context. This sample was included in a study of CD8+CD57+ T cells in acquired aplastic anemia. Study details: Sorted CD4+ plus CD8+ cells gave DNA averaging roughly 3 ug.

Genomic DNA constituted the template upon which TCR beta VDJ and CDR3 profiling was performed. TCRdb recomputed calls from the reads with MiXCR, one row per CDR3 protein. The table has about 150,000 distinct CDR3 sequences, 35% to 50% seen once. V was cut by 7 bases and J by 6 bases, with 0 bases left in between. The germline V gene has CDR1 SNHLY and CDR2 FYNNEI. The length of the CDR3 is 9 residues. The TCR was taken from a human donor in good health, serving as a control. The chain couples TRBV2 to TRBJ2-2; D uncertain. The specimen sequenced was sorted CD4+, CD8+, or CD8+CD57+ T cells (not recorded which) from PBMCs. CDR3 in amino acids: CASTGELFF. The CDR3 DNA sequence: TGTGCCAGCACCGGGGAGCTGTTTTTT.